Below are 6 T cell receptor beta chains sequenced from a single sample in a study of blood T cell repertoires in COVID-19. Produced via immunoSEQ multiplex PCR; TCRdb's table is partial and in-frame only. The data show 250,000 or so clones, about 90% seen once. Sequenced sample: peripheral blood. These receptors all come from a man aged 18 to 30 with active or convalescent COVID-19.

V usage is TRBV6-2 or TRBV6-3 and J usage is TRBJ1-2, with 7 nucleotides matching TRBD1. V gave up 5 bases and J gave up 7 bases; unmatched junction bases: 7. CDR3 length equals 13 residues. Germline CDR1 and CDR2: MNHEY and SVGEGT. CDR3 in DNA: TGTGCCAGCAGTGCTCGACAGGGAACTGGCTACACCTTC. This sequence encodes CASSARQGTGYTF.

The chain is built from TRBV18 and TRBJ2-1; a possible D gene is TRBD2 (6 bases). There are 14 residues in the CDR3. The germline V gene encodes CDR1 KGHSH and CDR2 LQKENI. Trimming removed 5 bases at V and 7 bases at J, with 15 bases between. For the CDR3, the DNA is TGTGCCAGCTCAAATCCAGGGAGGCGGAATGAGCAGTTCTTC. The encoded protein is CASSNPGRRNEQFF.

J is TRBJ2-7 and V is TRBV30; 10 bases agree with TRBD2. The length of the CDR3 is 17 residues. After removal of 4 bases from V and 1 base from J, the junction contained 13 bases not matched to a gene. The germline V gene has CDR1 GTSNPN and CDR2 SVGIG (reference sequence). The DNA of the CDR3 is TGTGCCTGGAACGGCGTTCGGACTAGCGGACCGTCCTACGAGCAGTACTTC. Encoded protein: CAWNGVRTSGPSYEQYF.

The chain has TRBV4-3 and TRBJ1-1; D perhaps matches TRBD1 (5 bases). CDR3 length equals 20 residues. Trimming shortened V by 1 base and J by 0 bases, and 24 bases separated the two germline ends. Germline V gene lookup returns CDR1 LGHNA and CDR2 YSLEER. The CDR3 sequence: CASSQVLGDSTYAMNTEAFF. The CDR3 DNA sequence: TGCGCCAGCAGCCAAGTTCTCGGCGACAGCACCTATGCCATGAACACTGAAGCTTTCTTT.

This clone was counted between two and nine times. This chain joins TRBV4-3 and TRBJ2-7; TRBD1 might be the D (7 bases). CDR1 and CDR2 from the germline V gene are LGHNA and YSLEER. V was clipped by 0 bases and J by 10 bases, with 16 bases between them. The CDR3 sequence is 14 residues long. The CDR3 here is CASSQDWAGGTQYF. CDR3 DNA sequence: TGCGCCAGCAGCCAAGATTGGGCAGGGGGGACTCAGTACTTC.

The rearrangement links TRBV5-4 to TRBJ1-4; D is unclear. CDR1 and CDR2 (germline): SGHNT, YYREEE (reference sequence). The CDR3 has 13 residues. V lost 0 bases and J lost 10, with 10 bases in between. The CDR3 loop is CASSLVAGSKLFF. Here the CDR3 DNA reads TGTGCCAGCAGCTTGGTGGCGGGCTCAAAACTGTTTTTT.